This T cell receptor (beta chain) derives from a study of blood T cells in healthy people across ages. The CDR3 loop spans 14 amino acids. Germline V gene sequence: CDR1 DFQATT, CDR2 SNEGSKA (reference sequence). The V and J ends lost 5 bases and 4 bases respectively, with 17 bases between them. A sample-barcoded 5' primer and a J-beta primer mix were used in a second PCR of roughly 6 to 11 cycles. In TCRdb, the 5' RACE reads were re-called with MiXCR into one record per CDR3 protein. The data contain about 730,000 distinct CDR3 sequences, roughly two fifths of them singletons. The sample was blood. This clonotype was obtained from a woman in her fifties or sixties in good health. The chain uses TRBV20-1 and TRBJ1-1; D is perhaps TRBD1 (6 bases). CDR3 amino acids: CSALRGSQRTEAFF. The CDR3 DNA reads as TGCAGTGCTTTAAGGGGGTCGCAACGCACTGAAGCTTTCTTT.